Below, 9 T cell receptor beta chains from the same sample are listed, as sequenced in a study of T cells in Graves' hyperthyroidism and ophthalmopathy. The source material, RNA transcripts, was used to amplify TCR beta CDR3 regions. The HTBI set primed first-round TCR CDR3 RT-PCR. TCRdb fed the multiplex PCR reads into MiXCR, producing one record per CDR3 protein. This sample carries hundreds of thousands of distinct CDR3 sequences, approximately 14% of them seen once, and the ten largest clones take around 7.7%. Input material: blood. The receptors come from a woman in her late teens or twenties with Graves' hyperthyroidism.

This clonotype has ten or more counts. CDR3 DNA sequence: TGTGCCAGCAGCTCCGGGTGGGGGCCGGGCAGCCAAGAGACCCAGTACTTC. It translates to CASSSGWGPGSQETQYF. The chain employs TRBV5-5 and TRBJ2-5; D is perhaps TRBD1 (6 bases). Germline CDR1 SGHKS, CDR2 YYEKEE (reference sequence). This CDR3 is built from 17 residues. Trimming stripped 3 bases from V and 1 base from J, with 19 bases between. The full variable domain, its missing parts supplied by reference TRBV5-5 and TRBJ2-5, is DAGVTQSPTHLIKTRGQQVTLRCSPISGHKSVSWYQQVLGQGPQFIFQYYEKEERGRGNFPDRFSARQFPNYSSELNVNALLLGDSALYLCASSSGWGPGSQETQYFGPGTRLLVL.

This clonotype showed up many times. The V call is TRBV11-2, the J call TRBJ2-5; perhaps TRBD2 as D (5 bases). V lost 3 bases and J lost 7, with 12 bases in between. Per germline, CDR1 SGHAT and CDR2 FQNNGV. This CDR3 contains 13 residues. The CDR3 spells CASSLGPEGTQYF. CDR3 nucleotide sequence: TGTGCCAGCAGCTTGGGCCCAGAGGGGACCCAGTACTTC.

V usage is TRBV30 and J usage is TRBJ1-1; TRBD1 matches 7 bases. This CDR3 comprises 15 residues. V shed 0 bases and J 0 bases; nucleotides not matched to a gene: 4. The germline V gene encodes CDR1 GTSNPN and CDR2 SVGIG (reference sequence). CDR3 loop: CAWSVPDRLNTEAFF. In DNA form, the CDR3 reads TGTGCCTGGAGTGTTCCGGACAGGCTGAACACTGAAGCTTTCTTT.

The gene calls are TRBV18 and TRBJ2-7, with TRBD1 matching over 8 bases. J was trimmed by 4 bases and V by 8 bases; bases with no gene match: 25. There are 19 residues in the CDR3. The germline V gene encodes CDR1 KGHSH and CDR2 LQKENI. The CDR3 nucleotides read TGTGCCAGCCACAAACGGGACAGGTATACGTCGAATCAAATTTACGAGCAGTACTTC. Its translation: CASHKRDRYTSNQIYEQYF.

To note about this clonotype: This may be a read error: a much more frequent sequence differs by one nucleotide. This sequence joins TRBV12-3 or TRBV12-4 and TRBJ2-1, with 8 bases aligning to TRBD2. Trimming cost V 4 bases and J 12 bases; bases outside gene matches: 11. This CDR3 is 14 amino acids long. The CDR3 sequence: CASSYSGGLQRQFF. CDR3 DNA sequence: TGTGCCAGCAGTTACAGCGGGGGACTGCAAAGGCAGTTCTTC.

The sample holds many counts of this clonotype. Here the CDR3 DNA reads TGTGCCAGCAGTTATTCTAGCGGGAGTCTATCCTACGAGCAGTACTTC. Translated, it gives CASSYSSGSLSYEQYF. The chain carries TRBV6-1 and TRBJ2-7, with 10 positions matching TRBD2. Germline loops: CDR1 MNHNS, CDR2 SASEGT. The CDR3 is made up of 16 amino acids. Unmatched junction bases numbered 8, after V lost 5 bases and J lost 1 base.

Of note for this clonotype: At one boundary the junction diverges from the germline segment, which might be a read error. The gene calls are TRBV7-3 and TRBJ2-3; 8 bases fit TRBD2. Germline V gene lookup returns CDR1 SGHTA and CDR2 FQGTGA. The CDR3 length is 17 residues. In DNA, the CDR3 is TGCGCCAGCAGCCAAGATCCCCCGGGGGGGACCACAGATACGCAGTATTTT. Its translation is CASSQDPPGGTTDTQYF.

This chain connects TRBV4-1 to TRBJ2-3; 7 bases line up with TRBD1. The germline gives CDR1 MGHRA, CDR2 YSYEKL. The V and J ends lost 0 bases and 4 bases, in that order; junction bases with no gene match: 7. This CDR3 has 16 residues. The CDR3 DNA reads as TGCGCCAGCAGCCAAGATCAAGGGGGCTTGCCAGATACGCAGTATTTT. Translated, it gives CASSQDQGGLPDTQYF.

In its sample, this clonotype was seen many times. The rearrangement links TRBV10-3 to TRBJ2-3; tentative D call: TRBD2 (6 bases). The CDR3 runs to 14 residues. Looked up from germline, CDR1 is ENHRY and CDR2 is SYGVKD. V was trimmed by 8 bases and J by 6 bases, leaving 18 bases between them. The CDR3 loop is CAIRGGGAADTQYF. In nucleotides, the CDR3 is TGTGCCATCCGAGGCGGAGGGGCTGCGGATACGCAGTATTTT.